Listed here are 27 T cell receptor beta chains from one sample, sequenced in a study of a mutant IDH1 vaccine in newly diagnosed glioma (dated by TCRdb to the early 2020s). The library was prepared using the immunoSEQ multiplex PCR assay. TCRdb provides this immuneACCESS table in a form limited to in-frame rearrangements. Some clones are lacking; in checked studies, under half of them reflect an unresolved V gene, and why the rest are absent is not known. The sample data list tens of thousands of clones, and roughly nine tenths of these were observed just once. The ten largest clones add up to around 5.7% of the sample. The time point tag for this specimen amounts to: week 11, during vaccination. A 20-mer mutant IDH1 peptide at 300 micrograms in Montanide made up each vaccine dose, which was injected subcutaneously together with topical imiquimod. The antigens of these receptors remain unknown. Sequencing used PBMCs, obtained from a glioma patient whose treatment included an IDH1 peptide vaccine. Receptors were obtained from a woman aged 40 to 49 with glioma.

This clone was seen only once. The genes are TRBV4-1 and TRBJ1-1, with TRBD1 matching over 7 bases. Germline V gene sequence: CDR1 MGHRA, CDR2 YSYEKL. J was trimmed by 7 bases and V by 2 bases; bases with no gene match: 4. This CDR3 region has 13 residues. The CDR3 coding sequence is TGCGCCAGCAGCCAAAACCGGGACAGTGAAGCTTTCTTT. This sequence encodes CASSQNRDSEAFF.

The rearrangement joins TRBV4-1 to TRBJ1-1; D possibly corresponds to TRBD1 (5 bases). Trimming removed 2 bases from V and 11 bases from J, with 15 bases in between. Per germline, CDR1 MGHRA and CDR2 YSYEKL. The CDR3 totals 13 residues. The CDR3 sequence is CASSQTPGWEAFF. DNA for the CDR3: TGCGCCAGCAGCCAAACCCCAGGGTGGGAGGCTTTCTTT.

The J gene is TRBJ2-7, the V gene TRBV12-5; possibly TRBD2 for D (5 bases). The CDR3 spans 14 residues. Trimming stripped 3 bases from V and 4 bases from J, with 13 bases between. Germline V gene lookup returns CDR1 LGHNT and CDR2 FRNRAP. The CDR3 DNA sequence: TGTGCTAGTGGTTTAGAAAACGGGGATTACGAGCAGTACTTC. This codes for CASGLENGDYEQYF.

The chain has TRBV30 and TRBJ2-3; 9 bases are shared with TRBD1. The CDR3 has 14 amino acids. The V gene end was trimmed by 4 bases and the J gene end by 3 bases; junction bases not matched to a gene: 5. CDR1 is GTSNPN and CDR2 is SVGIG in the germline V gene (reference sequence). The CDR3 region has the DNA TGTGCCTGGAAGCAGACAGGGGGAACAGATACGCAGTATTTT. Its translation is CAWKQTGGTDTQYF.

The chain has TRBV13 and TRBJ2-5; D perhaps matches TRBD1 (6 bases). The CDR3 runs 14 residues. CDR1 and CDR2 (germline): PRHDT, FYEKMQ (reference sequence). V lost 5 bases and J 2 bases, leaving 12 bases between the germline ends. The CDR3 nucleotides are TGTGCCAGCAGCCATGACAGGCTACAAGAGACCCAGTACTTC. Translated: CASSHDRLQETQYF.

There are a few counts of this clone. The chain links TRBV5-4 to TRBJ1-5; no clear D. This CDR3 has 13 residues. Trimming cost V 0 bases and J 9 bases, with 10 bases left between them. Germline V gene sequence: CDR1 SGHNT, CDR2 YYREEE (reference sequence). The DNA for the CDR3 is TGTGCCAGCAGCTTGGGGGGAGATGGGCCCCAGCATTTT. Translating gives CASSLGGDGPQHF.

The chain carries TRBV4-1 and TRBJ1-2; 8 bases agree with TRBD1. J was trimmed by 8 bases and V by 1 base; bases with no gene match: 9. In germline, CDR1 is MGHRA, CDR2 YSYEKL. CDR3 length: 15 residues. This CDR3 reads CASSQVETGVGGYTF. DNA of the CDR3: TGCGCCAGCAGCCAAGTGGAGACAGGGGTTGGAGGCTACACCTTC.

The chain uses TRBV4-1 and TRBJ1-2; TRBD1 aligns across 8 bases. The CDR3 loop spans 14 amino acids. Germline-derived CDR1 and CDR2 are MGHRA and YSYEKL. Trimming cost V 2 bases and J 4 bases; bases outside gene matches: 3. The CDR3 DNA reads as TGCGCCAGCAGCCAACAGGGGGCGGGCTATGGCTACACCTTC. As protein: CASSQQGAGYGYTF.

This chain uses TRBV5-6 with TRBJ2-5; D is unclear. This CDR3 has 11 amino acids. V shed 2 bases and J shed 1 base, with 0 bases lying between them. CDR1 SGHDT and CDR2 YYEEEE come from the germline V gene. Written as DNA, the CDR3 is TGTGCCAGCAGCTTCCAAGAGACCCAGTACTTC. It encodes CASSFQETQYF. Full variable domain (remainder filled in from reference TRBV5-6 and TRBJ2-5): DAGVTQSPTHLIKTRGQQVTLRCSPKSGHDTVSWYQQALGQGPQFIFQYYEEEERQRGNFPDRFSGHQFPNYSSELNVNALLLGDSALYLCASSFQETQYFGPGTRLLVL.

This chain joins TRBV7-9 and TRBJ2-5; 11 bases are shared with TRBD1. Germline V gene lookup returns CDR1 SEHNR and CDR2 FQNEAQ (reference sequence). V lost 5 bases and J lost 5; bases outside the gene matches: 10. The CDR3 sequence is 16 residues long. The CDR3 here is CASSQHGQGAGETQYF. The CDR3 DNA is TGTGCCAGCAGCCAACATGGACAGGGGGCAGGGGAGACCCAGTACTTC.

This clone was detected once. J is TRBJ2-7 and V is TRBV19; D is unclear. The CDR3 contains 13 residues. Germline V gives CDR1 LNHDA, CDR2 SQIVND (reference sequence). Trimming took off 5 bases at V and 3 bases at J, with 11 bases between the two ends. The CDR3 nucleotides read TGTGCCAGTAGTCCCAAAGTAAGCTACGAGCAGTACTTC. Amino acid sequence: CASSPKVSYEQYF.

The V call is TRBV2, the J call TRBJ1-2; D gene unclear. The V end lost 4 bases, the J end lost 2 bases, and 8 bases lay between the germline ends. Germline V CDR1 and CDR2: SNHLY, FYNNEI. This CDR3 comprises 13 residues. The CDR3 loop reads CASSAEGNYGYTF. CDR3 DNA: TGTGCCAGCAGTGCCGAAGGAAACTATGGCTACACCTTC.

This sequence joins TRBV19 and TRBJ1-2, with a weak D call TRBD1 (5 bases). CDR1 and CDR2 from the germline V gene are LNHDA and SQIVND (reference sequence). CDR3 length: 14 residues. The V end lost 8 bases, the J end lost 2 bases, and 15 bases lay between the germline ends. As DNA, the CDR3 is TGTGCCAGTCCCTCCCGCAGGGTGAACTATGGCTACACCTTC. This encodes CASPSRRVNYGYTF.

The chain is built from TRBV7-8 and TRBJ1-1; possibly TRBD1 for D (5 bases). V lost 2 bases and J lost 1, with 8 bases in between. Germline V gene lookup returns CDR1 SGHVS and CDR2 FQNEAQ. This CDR3 contains 14 residues. The CDR3 DNA follows: TGTGCCAGCAGCTTAAGTGGGGGGAACACTGAAGCTTTCTTT. Amino acid sequence: CASSLSGGNTEAFF. Filled out from reference TRBV7-8 and TRBJ1-1, the complete variable domain reads GAGVSQSPRYKVAKRGQDVALRCDPISGHVSLFWYQQALGQGPEFLTYFQNEAQLDKSGLPSDRFFAERPEGSVSTLKIQRTQQEDSAVYLCASSLSGGNTEAFFGQGTRLTVV.

About this clone itself: Relative to the germline gene, one junction end is altered; a read error may explain this. V usage is TRBV28 and J usage is TRBJ2-7; 11 nucleotides align to TRBD2. CDR3 length: 13 amino acids. Germline V CDR1 and CDR2: MDHEN, SYDVKM. The CDR3 is CASRLLAGGLQYF. The CDR3 bases are TGTGCCAGCAGATTATTAGCGGGAGGGCTCCAATACTTC.

The chain uses TRBV10-2 and TRBJ1-2; 7 bases align to TRBD1. CDR3 length: 13 amino acids. Germline CDR1 WSHSY, CDR2 SAAADI. The V gene end was trimmed by 7 bases and the J gene end by 4 bases; junction bases not matched to a gene: 6. CDR3 residues: CASTPGQIYGYTF. In nucleotides, the CDR3 is TGCGCCAGCACCCCGGGACAGATCTATGGCTACACCTTC.

This clone was seen more than once but under ten times. The chain links TRBV5-1 to TRBJ1-2; D not resolved. Germline V CDR1 and CDR2: SGHRS, YFSETQ. Trimming pared 4 bases from V and 4 bases from J, leaving 17 bases between. The CDR3 contains 15 residues. CDR3 sequence (DNA): TGCGCCAGCAGCGAAGGATCGGCAGACGGCTATGGCTACACCTTC. This sequence encodes CASSEGSADGYGYTF.

The rearrangement uses TRBV4-1 and TRBJ2-2, with 8 bases fitting TRBD1. V was clipped by 0 bases and J by 7 bases; unmatched bases: 7. In germline, CDR1 is MGHRA, CDR2 YSYEKL. The CDR3 consists of 16 residues. CDR3 amino acids: CASSQDFTGGDGELFF. In nucleotides, the CDR3 is TGCGCCAGCAGCCAAGACTTTACAGGGGGAGACGGGGAGCTGTTTTTT.

This clone occurred once. The rearrangement joins TRBV7-2 to TRBJ1-1; no clear D gene. Germline CDR1 reads SGHTA; CDR2 reads FQGNSA. The CDR3 length is 13 residues. V lost 1 base and J lost 4, with 7 bases in between. CDR3 amino acids: CASSLERVTEAFF. CDR3 coding DNA: TGTGCCAGCAGCTTAGAGAGGGTCACTGAAGCTTTCTTT.

In this sample, this clone turned up once. This chain connects TRBV9 to TRBJ1-3, with no clear D. Germline loops: CDR1 SGDLS, CDR2 YYNGEE. V lost 3 bases to trimming and J lost 0 bases, with 13 bases between them. CDR3 size: 16 residues. The CDR3 region has the DNA TGTGCCAGCAGCGCCCCAGGACTGAACTCTGGAAACACCATATATTTT. Amino acids: CASSAPGLNSGNTIYF.

The chain couples TRBV5-8 to TRBJ1-6; 9 positions agree with TRBD1. The CDR3 runs to 17 residues. J lost 10 bases, V lost 4 bases, and 15 bases had no gene match. The germline CDR1 and CDR2 sequences are SGHTS and YDEGEE. The DNA of the CDR3 is TGTGCCAGCAGCCCTGGCTCGGGACAGGGAATAGGATCACCCCTCCACTTT. This translates into CASSPGSGQGIGSPLHF.

The gene calls are TRBV5-1 and TRBJ1-1; D remains unclear. Deletions cut 1 base from V and 6 bases from J, with 10 bases between. The germline V gene encodes CDR1 SGHRS and CDR2 YFSETQ. The CDR3 has 13 residues. CDR3 sequence reads: CASSLREPAEAFF. CDR3 sequence (DNA): TGCGCCAGCAGCTTGCGGGAGCCAGCTGAAGCTTTCTTT.

The rearrangement links TRBV4-1 to TRBJ2-3, with 12 bases identical to TRBD2. The CDR3 has 20 amino acids. Germline assignment: CDR1 MGHRA and CDR2 YSYEKL. Germline trimming cut 2 bases from V and 1 base from J; bases unmatched to any gene: 13. The CDR3 region is CASSQLPLAGGPWGTDTQYF. The CDR3, as DNA: TGCGCCAGCAGCCAACTACCGCTAGCGGGAGGGCCGTGGGGCACAGATACGCAGTATTTT.

The rearrangement uses TRBV7-8 and TRBJ2-1, with 7 bases lining up with TRBD2. This CDR3 has 14 amino acids. CDR1 SGHVS and CDR2 FQNEAQ come from the germline V gene. The junction had 3 bases not matched to a gene; V was cut back by 4 bases and J by 3 bases. CDR3 region: CASSSLAVYNEQFF. Written as DNA, the CDR3 is TGTGCCAGCAGCTCCCTAGCGGTCTACAATGAGCAGTTCTTC.

The rearrangement links TRBV29-1 to TRBJ1-1; D is undetermined. V gave up 5 bases and J gave up 5 bases, with 18 bases separating them. CDR1 and CDR2 (germline): SQVTM, ANQGSEA. This CDR3 spans 14 amino acids. CDR3 protein: CSVSPGLSGTEAFF. The CDR3 bases are TGCAGCGTTTCCCCGGGGTTAAGCGGGACTGAAGCTTTCTTT.

The genes are TRBV5-1 and TRBJ2-5; D remains unclear. CDR1 is SGHRS, CDR2 YFSETQ, per germline. The CDR3 covers 12 residues. V was cut by 2 bases and J by 1 base, with 3 bases left in between. CDR3 protein: CASSFPQETQYF. The DNA for the CDR3 is TGCGCCAGCAGCTTCCCCCAAGAGACCCAGTACTTC. Complete variable domain (other parts from reference TRBV5-1 and TRBJ2-5): KAGVTQTPRYLIKTRGQQVTLSCSPISGHRSVSWYQQTPGQGLQFLFEYFSETQRNKGNFPGRFSGRQFSNSRSEMNVSTLELGDSALYLCASSFPQETQYFGPGTRLLVL.

This sequence joins TRBV25-1 and TRBJ2-7; 10 bases agree with TRBD2. Germline CDR1 reads MGHDK; CDR2 reads SYGVNS. This CDR3 is built from 14 residues. The V gene end was trimmed by 4 bases and the J gene end by 0 bases; junction bases not matched to a gene: 0. Here the CDR3 reads CASSASGSSYEQYF. DNA of the CDR3: TGTGCCAGCAGTGCTAGCGGGAGCTCCTACGAGCAGTACTTC.